Listed here is a single TCR beta chain. Its antigen is currently unknown. The V end was cut by 7 bases, the J end by 2 bases, with 16 bases between. In germline, CDR1 is MGHDK, CDR2 SYGVNS. This CDR3 region has 15 residues. The sample originates from a study of Ad26.COV2.S vaccination and SARS-CoV-2 variants. Profiled with immunoSEQ multiplex PCR; TCRdb holds only in-frame clones, not every one. Seen here are over 85,000 clones, around 82% observed once, and the top ten hold 15% to 20%. General observations from the study: It was found that vaccine and placebo recipients had similar non-spike TCR breadth. Vaccine recipients showed a spike-specific TCR breadth that was higher than in placebo recipients. TCR breadth and depth analyses may have underestimated total T cell responses.

The sample in question was peripheral blood, obtained after recovery from COVID-19. This clonotype originated in a human donor who had recovered from COVID-19. The chain is built from TRBV25-1 and TRBJ2-3; D uncertain. In nucleotides, the CDR3 is TGTGCCAGCATTAGGTTCATAAGGAACACAGATACGCAGTATTTT. The encoded protein is CASIRFIRNTDTQYF.